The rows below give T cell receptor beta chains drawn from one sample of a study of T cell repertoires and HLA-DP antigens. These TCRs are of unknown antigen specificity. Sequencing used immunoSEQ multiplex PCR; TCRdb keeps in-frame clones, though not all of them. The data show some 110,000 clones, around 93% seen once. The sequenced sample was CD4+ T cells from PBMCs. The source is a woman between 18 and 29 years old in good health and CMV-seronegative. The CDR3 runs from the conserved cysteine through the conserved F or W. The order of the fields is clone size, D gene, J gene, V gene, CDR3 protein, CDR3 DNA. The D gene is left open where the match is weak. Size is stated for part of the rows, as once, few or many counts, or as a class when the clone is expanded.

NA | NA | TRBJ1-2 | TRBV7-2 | CASSLGAGASTPYGYTF | TGTGCCAGCAGCTTAGGGGCAGGGGCCTCCACTCCATATGGCTACACCTTC
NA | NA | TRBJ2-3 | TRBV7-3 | CASSLTTGAGTQYF | TGTGCCAGCAGCTTAACGACAGGAGCGGGTACGCAGTATTTT
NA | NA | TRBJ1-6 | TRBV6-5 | CASSISRGSPLHF | TGTGCCAGCAGCATCAGCAGGGGTTCACCCCTCCACTTT
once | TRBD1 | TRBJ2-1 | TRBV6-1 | CASRDRGLVVNEQFF | TGTGCCAGCAGAGACAGGGGTCTTGTAGTCAATGAGCAGTTCTTC
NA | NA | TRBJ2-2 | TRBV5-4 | CASSLWYGGNTGELFF | TGTGCCAGCAGCTTGTGGTATGGAGGGAACACCGGGGAGCTGTTTTTT
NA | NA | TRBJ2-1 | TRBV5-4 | CASSLDAQAYEQFF | TGTGCCAGCAGCTTGGACGCCCAGGCATATGAGCAGTTCTTC
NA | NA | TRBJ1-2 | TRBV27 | CASSLGLGARVDYGYTF | TGTGCCAGCAGTTTGGGGCTGGGTGCCAGGGTAGACTATGGCTACACCTTC
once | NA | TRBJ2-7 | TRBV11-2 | CASSLVNGAAYEQYF | TGTGCCAGCAGCTTAGTGAACGGGGCCGCCTACGAGCAGTACTTC
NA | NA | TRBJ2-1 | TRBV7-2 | CASSSTSYNEQFF | TGTGCCAGCAGCTCGACTTCCTACAATGAGCAGTTCTTC
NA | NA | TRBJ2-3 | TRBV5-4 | CASSLGGTSTDTQYF | TGTGCCAGCAGCTTGGGCGGGACCTCCACAGATACGCAGTATTTT
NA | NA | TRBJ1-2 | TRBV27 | CASSPRSGQGNYGYTF | TGTGCCAGCAGCCCCCGCTCAGGGCAGGGGAACTATGGCTACACCTTC
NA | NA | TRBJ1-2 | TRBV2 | CASTRELDYGYTF | TGTGCCAGCACCCGGGAGTTGGACTATGGCTACACCTTC
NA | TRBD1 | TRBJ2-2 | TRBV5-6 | CASSFGTGGTGELFF | TGTGCCAGCAGCTTCGGTACAGGGGGGACCGGGGAGCTGTTTTTT
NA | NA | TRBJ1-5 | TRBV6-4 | CASSEWVSNQPQHF | TGTGCCAGCAGTGAATGGGTTAGCAATCAGCCCCAGCATTTT
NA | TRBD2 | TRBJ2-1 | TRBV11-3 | CASSSQTSALQFF | TGTGCCAGCAGCTCCCAGACTAGCGCGCTTCAGTTCTTC
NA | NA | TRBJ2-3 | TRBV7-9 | CASSDPRGADTQYF | TGTGCCAGCAGCGACCCTAGGGGAGCAGATACGCAGTATTTT
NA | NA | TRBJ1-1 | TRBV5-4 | CASSPRGYTEAFF | TGTGCCAGCAGCCCGAGGGGATACACTGAAGCTTTCTTT
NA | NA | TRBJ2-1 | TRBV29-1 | CSVGKRDRYNEQFF | TGCAGCGTCGGGAAGAGGGACCGCTACAATGAGCAGTTCTTC
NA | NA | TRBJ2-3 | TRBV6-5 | CASRSSTDTQYF | TGTGCCAGCAGGTCTAGCACAGATACGCAGTATTTT
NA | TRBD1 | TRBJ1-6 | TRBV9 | CASSVGQGGDSPLHF | TGTGCCAGCAGCGTAGGTCAAGGGGGCGATTCACCCCTCCACTTT
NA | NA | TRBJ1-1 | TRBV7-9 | CASSFQGSTLWAFF | TGTGCCAGCAGCTTCCAAGGGTCTACCTTATGGGCTTTCTTT
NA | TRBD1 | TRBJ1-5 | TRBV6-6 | CASTHPGGGNQPQHF | TGTGCCAGCACCCACCCAGGGGGCGGCAATCAGCCCCAGCATTTT
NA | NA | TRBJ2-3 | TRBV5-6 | CASSFLSDTQYF | TGTGCCAGCAGCTTTTTGTCAGATACGCAGTATTTT
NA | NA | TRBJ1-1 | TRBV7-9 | CASSLGGVTEAFF | TGTGCCAGCAGCTTAGGCGGGGTCACTGAAGCTTTCTTT
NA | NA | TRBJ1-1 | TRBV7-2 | CASSAQGLGYTEAFF | TGTGCCAGCAGCGCTCAAGGATTGGGATACACTGAAGCTTTCTTT
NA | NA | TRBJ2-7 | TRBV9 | CASSGDGGISAEQYF | TGTGCCAGCAGCGGGGACGGAGGCATCAGCGCCGAGCAGTACTTC
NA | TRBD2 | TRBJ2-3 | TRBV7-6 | CASSLEASGPGDTQYF | TGTGCCAGCAGCTTAGAGGCTAGCGGGCCCGGGGATACGCAGTATTTT